Listed below are T cell receptor beta chains from one sample, sequenced in a study of blood T cell repertoires in COVID-19. Repertoires were generated with immunoSEQ multiplex PCR, while TCRdb's copy carries only in-frame clones and drops some. The repertoire holds 210,000 or so clones, with 89% as singletons. The sample taken for sequencing was peripheral blood. The receptors come from a man aged 35-49 years with acute or convalescent COVID-19. Each CDR3 is given with its conserved first and last residue. Fields, in order: clone size, D gene, J gene, V gene, CDR3 DNA, CDR3 protein. D genes are given only for firm matches. Some rows have no size entry. The others give once, few or many, or a class for an expanded clone.

- | TRBD1 | TRBJ1-3 | TRBV6-5 | TGTGCCAGCAGTTACACCCGGACAGGCTCTGGAAACACCATATATTTT | CASSYTRTGSGNTIYF
once | TRBD2 | TRBJ2-1 | TRBV7-9 | TGTGCCAGCAGCTTAGGCTCCTCGGGACTAGCGGACAATGAGCAGTTCTTC | CASSLGSSGLADNEQFF
- | TRBD2 | TRBJ2-5 | TRBV7-2 | TGTGCCAGCAGCCCAGAACGGGGACTAGCGACAGAGACCCAGTACTTC | CASSPERGLATETQYF
- | TRBD1 | TRBJ1-2 | TRBV28 | TGTGCCAGCAGTCAGACAGGGGGCTGGGGCTACACCTTC | CASSQTGGWGYTF
once | - | TRBJ2-7 | TRBV5-1 | TGCGCCAGCAGCTTGGACGGGACATACACCTACGAGCAGTACTTC | CASSLDGTYTYEQYF
- | TRBD1 | TRBJ1-3 | TRBV6-5 | TGTGCCAGCAGCATACAGGGGGCGCGTGGAAACACCATATATTTT | CASSIQGARGNTIYF
- | - | TRBJ1-1 | TRBV6-5 | TGTGCCAGCAGTTACTGGGGGGGCCGGGGCACTGAAGCTTTCTTT | CASSYWGGRGTEAFF
- | TRBD2 | TRBJ2-2 | TRBV7-6 | TGTGCCAGCAGCTTAGAACCTAGCGGGGGGCCAGCTTTGAACACCGGGGAGCTGTTTTTT | CASSLEPSGGPALNTGELFF
- | - | TRBJ2-2 | TRBV5-4 | TGTGCCAGCAGCACTAAACTAGAAGCCACCGGGGAGCTGTTTTTT | CASSTKLEATGELFF
- | - | TRBJ1-2 | TRBV29-1 | TGCAGCGTTGAAAGGGGCGCCTATGGCTACACCTTC | CSVERGAYGYTF
- | - | TRBJ1-1 | TRBV18 | TGTGCCAGTTTAGACAGCATGGACACTGAAGCTTTCTTT | CASLDSMDTEAFF
- | - | TRBJ2-3 | TRBV5-6 | TGTGCCAGCAGTCCTAGTACCGCAGGGTGGGCGCAGTATTTT | CASSPSTAGWAQYF
- | - | TRBJ1-2 | TRBV9 | TGTGCCAGCAGCAGGGACTCAGAAAGGCGTGGCTACACCTTC | CASSRDSERRGYTF
- | - | TRBJ1-3 | TRBV7-2 | TGTGCCAGCAGCTTAGGTATGAGGAAGATCTCTGGAAACACCATATATTTT | CASSLGMRKISGNTIYF
- | TRBD1 | TRBJ1-2 | TRBV7-9 | TGTGCCAGCAGTCTAACCCGGGACAGGGTTCTGAAAGGCTACACCTTC | CASSLTRDRVLKGYTF
- | TRBD1 | TRBJ2-5 | TRBV19 | TGTGCCAGTAGTCCCCAAGACAGGGGCCAAGAGACCCAGTACTTC | CASSPQDRGQETQYF
medium-sized | - | TRBJ1-1 | TRBV19 | TGTGCCAGTAGTATGACAGTGGGCAGGGAAGCTTTCTTT | CASSMTVGREAFF
- | TRBD1 | TRBJ1-4 | TRBV27 | TGTGCCAGCAAAAGCCGGGACAGGGTGGTAGAAAAACTGTTTTTT | CASKSRDRVVEKLFF
- | TRBD2 | TRBJ2-2 | TRBV5-1 | TGCGCCAGCAGCTTGCCGGGGGGGAACACCGGGGAGCTGTTTTTT | CASSLPGGNTGELFF
- | - | TRBJ1-2 | TRBV29-1 | TGCAGCGTTGAAGATCCCTCCAGGGGCTATGGCTACACCTTC | CSVEDPSRGYGYTF
- | TRBD2 | TRBJ2-1 | TRBV10-1 | TGCGCCAGCAGTGAGACCCGGGGGGGCAACAATGAGCAGTTCTTC | CASSETRGGNNEQFF
- | TRBD1 | TRBJ2-1 | TRBV5-4 | TGTGCCAGCAGCTGGCCTGGACAGGGGCACAATGAGCAGTTCTTC | CASSWPGQGHNEQFF
- | TRBD1 | TRBJ1-1 | TRBV19 | TGTGCCAGTAGTATTTTAGGCCGCAGGGGGCGAGGCACTGAAGCTTTCTTT | CASSILGRRGRGTEAFF
once | - | TRBJ1-5 | TRBV6-2/TRBV6-3 | TGTGCCAGCAGTCTGGCACAAGTTCAGCCCCAGCATTTT | CASSLAQVQPQHF
- | - | TRBJ1-2 | TRBV2 | TGTGCCAGCAGTGATGGGCGGGCTAACTATGGCTACACCTTC | CASSDGRANYGYTF
- | - | TRBJ2-1 | TRBV27 | TGTGCCAGCAGTTTATCCCAAAGCCAGGGTGATGAGCAGTTCTTC | CASSLSQSQGDEQFF
- | - | TRBJ2-7 | TRBV5-1 | TGCGCCAGCAGCTTATCCTCCGAGAGCTCCTACGAGCAGTACTTC | CASSLSSESSYEQYF
- | TRBD2 | TRBJ2-2 | TRBV4-1 | TGCGCCAGCAGCCAAGATCGGACTAGCGGGGGCGCGAACACCGGGGAGCTGTTTTTT | CASSQDRTSGGANTGELFF
- | - | TRBJ1-5 | TRBV2 | TGTGCCAGCAGTGAAGCGGGGAGTAGCAATCAGCCCCAGCATTTT | CASSEAGSSNQPQHF
- | TRBD1 | TRBJ2-3 | TRBV7-9 | TGTGCCAGCAGCTTAGGTTTACAGGGGGACACAGATACGCAGTATTTT | CASSLGLQGDTDTQYF
- | TRBD1 | TRBJ2-7 | TRBV7-9 | TGTGCCAGCAGCCCCCGAGGGGGCAGCCTAGCTTCCTACGAGCAGTACTTC | CASSPRGGSLASYEQYF
- | - | TRBJ2-1 | TRBV4-1 | TGCGCCAGCAGCCAAGAGTGGGCATCCTACAATGAGCAGTTCTTC | CASSQEWASYNEQFF
- | TRBD2 | TRBJ2-7 | TRBV15 | TGTGCCACCAGCAGCCCCTTGCTGAGCGGGGGTAGCGAGCAGTACTTC | CATSSPLLSGGSEQYF
- | - | TRBJ1-4 | TRBV6-5 | TGTGCCAGCACCGGGGGAAAGCGCGAAAAACTGTTTTTT | CASTGGKREKLFF
- | - | TRBJ2-6 | TRBV6-1 | TGTGCCAGCAGGGAATCCAGGGGTTTCTCTGGGGCCAACGTCCTGACTTTC | CASRESRGFSGANVLTF
- | - | TRBJ1-3 | TRBV5-6 | TGTGCCAGCAGCTTGGTCGCCAGAGGAAACACCATATATTTT | CASSLVARGNTIYF
- | TRBD1 | TRBJ2-7 | TRBV28 | TGTGCCATTAAAGAGGGACAGGGTTTAAACGAGCAGTACTTC | CAIKEGQGLNEQYF
once | - | TRBJ2-7 | TRBV11-3 | TGTGCCAGCAGCTTAGCGTTCAGGGTGGGGACCTACGAGCAGTACTTC | CASSLAFRVGTYEQYF
- | - | TRBJ1-1 | TRBV4-3 | TGCGCCAGCAGCCTGAGCGGGAGGCGTGTTGAAGCTTTCTTT | CASSLSGRRVEAFF
- | - | TRBJ1-2 | TRBV5-4 | TGTGCCAGCAGCTTGATGGGGGCGGCCTATTTGGGCTACACCTTC | CASSLMGAAYLGYTF
- | - | TRBJ1-2 | TRBV5-6 | TGTGCCAGCAGTCCTAGGGGGTCTCATGGCTACACCTTC | CASSPRGSHGYTF
- | - | TRBJ1-1 | TRBV4-2 | TGTGCCAGCAGCCAAGATCGGAGAGACACTGAAGCTTTCTTT | CASSQDRRDTEAFF
- | TRBD1 | TRBJ2-7 | TRBV13 | TGTGCCAGCAGCTTAGGTCCGGGACAGATTTCCTACGAGCAGTACTTC | CASSLGPGQISYEQYF
- | - | TRBJ2-2 | TRBV4-1 | TGCGCCAGCAGCCAAAATTCGGGGGCGAACACCGGGGAGCTGTTTTTT | CASSQNSGANTGELFF
- | - | TRBJ2-1 | TRBV3-1/TRBV3-2 | TGTGCCAGCAGCCCCTGGGACAAGTTTCACCACAATGAGCAGTTCTTC | CASSPWDKFHHNEQFF
- | TRBD1 | TRBJ2-5 | TRBV5-4 | TGTGCCAGCAGCCATCGGACAGGAGAGACCCAGTACTTC | CASSHRTGETQYF
- | - | TRBJ1-2 | TRBV3-1/TRBV3-2 | TGTGCCAGCAGCCTACAGAACTATGGCTACACCTTC | CASSLQNYGYTF
- | - | TRBJ2-7 | TRBV15 | TGTGCCACCAGCAGAGATGACAGTCCCTACGAGCAGTACTTC | CATSRDDSPYEQYF
once | TRBD2 | TRBJ2-1 | TRBV13 | TGTGCCAGCAGCTTAGCGGGGGGGCCCCACAATGAGCAGTTCTTC | CASSLAGGPHNEQFF
- | TRBD2 | TRBJ2-1 | TRBV6-2/TRBV6-3 | TGTGCCAGCAGTTACGTGGCTAGCGGGGCCGGTGAGCAGTTCTTC | CASSYVASGAGEQFF
- | - | TRBJ1-3 | TRBV6-5 | TGTGCCAGCAGTTACCGTGGAGGGCACACCATATATTTT | CASSYRGGHTIYF
once | TRBD1 | TRBJ1-1 | TRBV5-1 | TGCGCCAGCAGCTTACAGGGGGCACATTCGAACACTGAAGCTTTCTTT | CASSLQGAHSNTEAFF
- | - | TRBJ1-2 | TRBV7-8 | TGTGCCAGCAGCCTAAACAGCCTGTCAAACTATGGCTACACCTTC | CASSLNSLSNYGYTF
- | TRBD1 | TRBJ1-5 | TRBV4-2 | TGTGCCAGCAGCCAAGACGGGACAGGGGTTTCGAGGCAGCCCCAGCATTTT | CASSQDGTGVSRQPQHF